The 13 T cell receptor beta chains below come from one sample, sequenced in a study of STAT5B mutations in CD4+ large granular lymphocyte leukemia. The assay was immunoSEQ multiplex PCR, and TCRdb's table has in-frame clones only and misses some. Of tens of thousands of clones in the sample, about 71% were seen once. Sequenced: CD4+ T cells from blood buffy coats. These receptors came from a human donor in good health.

The chain couples TRBV5-1 to TRBJ2-3, with TRBD2 matching 7 bases. Germline values: CDR1 SGHRS, CDR2 YFSETQ. The CDR3 spans 15 residues. The junction had 6 bases not matched to a gene; V was cut back by 4 bases and J by 1 base. This CDR3 reads CASSLADPGTDTQYF. The CDR3 DNA reads as TGCGCCAGCAGCCTAGCGGACCCTGGCACAGATACGCAGTATTTT. Looking up the rest from reference TRBV5-1 and TRBJ2-3 gives the full variable domain: KAGVTQTPRYLIKTRGQQVTLSCSPISGHRSVSWYQQTPGQGLQFLFEYFSETQRNKGNFPGRFSGRQFSNSRSEMNVSTLELGDSALYLCASSLADPGTDTQYFGPGTRLTVL.

V is TRBV5-4 and J is TRBJ1-2, with D perhaps matching TRBD1 (6 bases). The V gene's germline CDR1 is SGHNT and CDR2 YYREEE (reference sequence). The CDR3 extends over 15 amino acids. V shed 4 bases and J shed 4 bases, with 17 bases lying between them. This CDR3 reads CASSPTGNDGYGYTF. In DNA, the CDR3 is TGTGCCAGCAGCCCTACAGGGAATGATGGCTATGGCTACACCTTC.

Here the CDR3 reads CAISEESGGQQFF. The CDR3 DNA follows: TGTGCCATCAGTGAGGAAAGCGGGGGCCAGCAGTTCTTC. The rearrangement joins TRBV10-3 to TRBJ2-1; 8 nucleotides line up with TRBD2. V lost 2 bases, J lost 11 bases, and 5 bases stayed unmatched. CDR1 and CDR2 from the germline V gene are ENHRY and SYGVKD. The length of the CDR3 is 13 residues.

The chain combines TRBV30 with TRBJ1-1, with D uncertain. Per germline, CDR1 GTSNPN and CDR2 SVGIG (reference sequence). There are 14 residues in the CDR3. V was pared by 1 base and J by 0 bases, with 9 bases between. CDR3 in amino acids: CAWSGFIMNTEAFF. CDR3 nucleotides: TGTGCCTGGAGTGGGTTCATAATGAACACTGAAGCTTTCTTT.

The V call is TRBV5-4, the J call TRBJ2-1; 8 nucleotides agree with TRBD2. The CDR3 totals 14 residues. The V and J ends lost 10 bases and 9 bases, in that order; junction bases with no gene match: 15. Germline V gives CDR1 SGHNT, CDR2 YYREEE (reference sequence). The CDR3 DNA reads TGTGCCTCCCAGGGGAGCGGGAGTGTCCCTGAGCAGTTCTTC. This translates into CASQGSGSVPEQFF.

J is TRBJ2-7 and V is TRBV28; TRBD1 agrees at 11 bases. After removal of 4 bases from V and 5 bases from J, the junction contained 7 bases not matched to a gene. CDR3 size: 15 residues. Germline V gives CDR1 MDHEN, CDR2 SYDVKM. In DNA form, the CDR3 reads TGTGCCAGCAGTTACCCCGGGACAGGGGGAAACGAGCAGTACTTC. Protein product: CASSYPGTGGNEQYF.

This clone was counted between two and nine times. The V gene is TRBV30, the J gene TRBJ1-1; unclear D gene. This CDR3 has 11 residues. The V and J ends lost 4 bases and 4 bases respectively, with 7 bases between them. Germline values: CDR1 GTSNPN, CDR2 SVGIG (reference sequence). The CDR3 region has the DNA TGTGCCTGGATTCCCAGCACTGAAGCTTTCTTT. It codes for CAWIPSTEAFF.

V and J are TRBV27 and TRBJ2-2; D gene unclear. The V gene's germline CDR1 is MNHEY and CDR2 SMNVEV (reference sequence). The length of the CDR3 is 12 residues. V was clipped by 5 bases and J by 8 bases, with 9 bases between them. The CDR3 is CASSPVVGELFF. CDR3 nucleotides: TGTGCCAGCAGTCCCGTAGTAGGGGAGCTGTTTTTT.

This chain joins TRBV7-6 and TRBJ2-2; possible D gene TRBD1, 6 bases. Trimming removed 7 bases at V and 8 bases at J, with 20 bases between. Germline-derived CDR1 and CDR2 are SGHVS and FNYEAQ. CDR3 length: 15 residues. The CDR3 coding sequence is TGTGCCAGCACCGCAAATGAGCCCAGGGGAGGGGAGCTGTTTTTT. This sequence encodes CASTANEPRGGELFF.

This chain joins TRBV4-1 and TRBJ1-2; D remains unclear. Germline V gene data show CDR1 as MGHRA and CDR2 as YSYEKL. This CDR3 comprises 15 residues. Deletions cut 3 bases from V and 8 bases from J, with 19 bases between. CDR3 sequence (DNA): TGCGCCAGCAGCCACCCCGTCGGAGGGCCTAAGGGCTACACCTTC. It specifies CASSHPVGGPKGYTF.

This clone was detected only once. The chain joins TRBV9 to TRBJ2-1; D is tentatively TRBD1 or TRBD2 (6 bases each). V lost 0 bases and J lost 5, with 15 bases in between. This CDR3 has 16 amino acids. Germline V gene data show CDR1 as SGDLS and CDR2 as YYNGEE. This chain's CDR3 is CASSVDPGRGDNEQFF. The CDR3 DNA is TGTGCCAGCAGCGTAGATCCGGGAAGGGGGGACAATGAGCAGTTCTTC.

CDR3 sequence reads: CASTPLGAKSYEQYF. The CDR3 DNA follows: TGTGCCAGCACTCCCCTGGGGGCGAAGTCCTACGAGCAGTACTTC. The rearrangement uses TRBV28 and TRBJ2-7; maybe TRBD1 (6 bases). The CDR3 spans 15 residues. Per germline, CDR1 MDHEN and CDR2 SYDVKM. V lost 7 bases, J lost 1 base, and 17 bases lay in between.

V usage is TRBV27 and J usage is TRBJ1-5; TRBD1 matches 7 bases. This CDR3 comprises 18 residues. Germline V gene sequence: CDR1 MNHEY, CDR2 SMNVEV (reference sequence). V gave up 8 bases and J gave up 1 base; unmatched junction bases: 17. The chain's CDR3 is CASELKRTGVRSNQPQHF. As DNA, the CDR3 is TGTGCCAGCGAACTTAAACGGACAGGCGTCAGGAGCAATCAGCCCCAGCATTTT.